The clone carrying this TCR beta chain occurred a few times. Its specificity is unknown. The entry originates in a study of T-cell reconstitution after alpha-beta-depleted transplantation in children. Study conclusions and caveats: T-cell counts and diversity at one year post-transplant came mainly from newly produced T cells.

A TCRbeta library incorporating unique molecular identifiers was prepared. TCRdb reanalysed the PCR reads using MiXCR and keeps one entry per CDR3 protein. The data contain about 290,000 distinct CDR3 sequences, about 7.3% of them singletons. This CDR3 is built from 14 residues. Trimming pared 6 bases from V and 4 bases from J, leaving 16 bases between. Germline V gene data show CDR1 as MDHEN and CDR2 as SYDVKM. Sequencing was performed on peripheral blood, taken 360 days after TCRalphabeta/CD19-depleted stem cell transplant. The rearrangement links TRBV28 to TRBJ2-7; D uncertain. This clonotype originated in a female patient aged 2-10 years who had a stem cell transplant for Fanconi anemia, so the T cells may come from the graft donor. The CDR3 nucleotides are TGTGCCAGCAGATCCCAAGGGATAAGTTACGAGCAGTACGTC. As protein: CASRSQGISYEQYV.